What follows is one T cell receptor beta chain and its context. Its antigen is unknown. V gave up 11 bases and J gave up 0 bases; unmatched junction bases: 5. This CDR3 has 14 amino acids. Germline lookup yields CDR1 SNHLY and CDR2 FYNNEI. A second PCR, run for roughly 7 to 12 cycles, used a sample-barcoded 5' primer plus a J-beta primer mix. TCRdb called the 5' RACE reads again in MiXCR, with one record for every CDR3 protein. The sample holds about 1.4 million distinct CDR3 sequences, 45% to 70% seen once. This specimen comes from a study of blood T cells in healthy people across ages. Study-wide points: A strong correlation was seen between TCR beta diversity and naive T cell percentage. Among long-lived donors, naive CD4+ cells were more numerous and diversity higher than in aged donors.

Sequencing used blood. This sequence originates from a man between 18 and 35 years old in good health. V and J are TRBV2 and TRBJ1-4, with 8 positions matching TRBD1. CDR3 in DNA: TGTGCCTGGAAGACAGGGGCAACTAATGAAAAACTGTTTTTT. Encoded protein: CAWKTGATNEKLFF.